This entry concerns a single TCR beta chain. Distinct nucleotide sequences in the sample also encode this CDR3. This sample stems from a study of coeliac disease. Trimming left V 2 bases short and J 4 bases short, with 8 bases between. CDR1 is MNHEY, CDR2 SMNVEV, per germline (reference sequence). The CDR3 totals 13 residues. Produced via immunoSEQ multiplex PCR; TCRdb's table is partial and in-frame only. The data hold about 3,400 clones, with about two thirds observed a single time. The sequence derives from a man younger than 35 with celiac disease on a gluten-free diet. The sequencing sample was made of intraepithelial lymphocytes from the gut. The V and J genes are TRBV27 and TRBJ1-1; D is perhaps TRBD1 (5 bases). The DNA for the CDR3 is TGTGCCAGCAGTTTAGGCGGGGGCACTGAAGCTTTCTTT. This translates into CASSLGGGTEAFF.